The clone carrying this TCR beta chain was detected only a few times. Its cognate antigen is unknown. This sample stems from a study of beta chain features in type 1 diabetes. Sequenced material consisted of expressed TCRB transcripts (all of the isolated RNA was reverse transcribed). Clones were sequenced by immunoSEQ multiplex PCR, and TCRdb holds only the in-frame ones, with some missing. The table includes over 200,000 clones, around 9.9% detected once. Study-wide results and limits: Cells with high TCR expression could be over-represented by cDNA sequencing. Resolution of whether HLA type affects TCRB rearrangement was not achieved here. A moderate, significant TCRB CDR3 shortening appeared in type 1 diabetes across four CD4+ subsets.

The CDR3 runs 14 residues. The ends were cut back, 3 bases at V and 2 bases at J, with 10 bases in the middle. Germline-derived CDR1 and CDR2 are SNHLY and FYNNEI. The J gene is TRBJ1-1, the V gene TRBV2; no clear D. The source material was naive CD4+ T cells from blood. The TCR comes from a man younger than 40 with type 1 diabetes. CDR3 in DNA: TGTGCCAGCAGTGATCGGGTAGTCAACACTGAAGCTTTCTTT. Its translation: CASSDRVVNTEAFF.